The clone carrying this T cell receptor beta chain was counted only a few times. The data were obtained in a study of Ad26.COV2.S vaccination and SARS-CoV-2 variants. As for the study in general: Participant was drawn from the COV1001 Ad26.COV2.S trial arm. Each vaccinee took Ad26.COV2.S intramuscularly, once or twice 56 days apart.

Noted treatment: some 20 received Ad26.COV2.S at low or high dose, single or two shots; about 5 received placebo; per-sample allocation not given. Samples analyzed were those drawn on day 63 after the first vaccine or placebo injection. CDR3 length: 16 amino acids. Trimming took off 0 bases at V and 0 bases at J, with 9 bases between the two ends. The germline V gene has CDR1 LGHNA and CDR2 YNFKEQ. The table came from immunoSEQ multiplex PCR; TCRdb's copy has only in-frame clones and leaves some out. The sample has around 300,000 clones, 90% seen once. Sequencing was performed on peripheral blood, taken in a trial of Ad26.COV2.S vaccine versus placebo. The source is a person aged 18-65 years who received the Ad26.COV2.S COVID-19 vaccine or a placebo. The V and J genes are TRBV4-2 and TRBJ1-3; the D is unclear. The CDR3 here is CASSQELADSGNTIYF. Written as DNA, the CDR3 is TGTGCCAGCAGCCAAGAATTGGCAGACTCTGGAAACACCATATATTTT.